These 20 T cell receptor beta chains share one sample of origin, sequenced in a study of shared clonotypes between healthy human individuals. CD8 cells classed as naive were CD45RO-negative and positively selected for CCR7, excluding terminally differentiated effector memory CD45RA+ cells. Sequencing was performed with immunoSEQ multiplex PCR; in TCRdb, only in-frame clones are kept and a portion is missing. The table includes about 2,200,000 clones, about 93% detected once. The sequencing input was naive CD8+ T cells from PBMCs. Source of these receptors: a young man in good health. Some clones in this sample may be carry-over from other donors' samples.

A word on this clone: Other DNA sequences in the same sample also yield this CDR3. The rearrangement joins TRBV9 to TRBJ2-7, with D perhaps TRBD1 (5 bases). Between the trimmed V and J ends, which lost 0 bases and 1 base, there was a span of 11 bases. CDR1 and CDR2 (germline): SGDLS, YYNGEE. CDR3 size: 15 residues. The CDR3 bases are TGTGCCAGCAGCGTAGCAGGGTTGGGGTCCTACGAGCAGTACTTC. Translated: CASSVAGLGSYEQYF.

A single count supports this clone. This rearrangement joins TRBV10-3 to TRBJ2-7; 10 bases fit TRBD2. V lost 8 bases, J lost 2 bases, and 6 bases stayed unmatched. In germline, CDR1 is ENHRY, CDR2 SYGVKD. The CDR3 runs 14 residues. The CDR3 bases are TGTGCCATCTGGGACACTAGCGGGGCCTACGAGCAGTACTTC. Protein product: CAIWDTSGAYEQYF.

This chain joins TRBV13 and TRBJ2-7, with TRBD2 identical over 9 bases. Germline V CDR1 and CDR2: PRHDT, FYEKMQ (reference sequence). The CDR3 has 14 residues. J was trimmed by 4 bases and V by 5 bases; bases with no gene match: 6. CDR3 sequence: CASSRGRGGYEQYF. For the CDR3, the DNA is TGTGCCAGCAGCCGCGGGAGGGGTGGTTACGAGCAGTACTTC.

The CDR3 loop reads CASSGGRRDTGELFF. As DNA, the CDR3 is TGTGCCAGTAGCGGGGGACGTCGGGACACCGGGGAGCTGTTTTTT. The chain joins TRBV19 to TRBJ2-2, with D perhaps TRBD2 (6 bases). Germline CDR1 and CDR2: LNHDA and SQIVND (reference sequence). CDR3 size: 15 residues. V lost 6 bases and J lost 3, with 14 bases in between.

Notes on this clone: In the same sample, other DNA sequences code for this CDR3. This chain links TRBV27 with TRBJ1-5, with D possibly matching TRBD1 (5 bases). The V end was cut by 3 bases, the J end by 4 bases, with 7 bases between. Germline V lookup: CDR1 MNHEY, CDR2 SMNVEV (reference sequence). This CDR3 spans 13 amino acids. In nucleotides, the CDR3 is TGTGCCAGCAGTTTCCAGGGTAATCAGCCCCAGCATTTT. It specifies CASSFQGNQPQHF.

The chain combines TRBV5-4 with TRBJ1-1; TRBD1 is a possible D gene (6 bases). CDR3 length: 14 residues. Germline assignment: CDR1 SGHNT and CDR2 YYREEE (reference sequence). V was trimmed by 7 bases and J by 1 base, leaving 14 bases between them. In DNA, the CDR3 is TGTGCCAGCTTAGCCGGGACAAGGAACACTGAAGCTTTCTTT. Amino acids: CASLAGTRNTEAFF.

This clone has a single count. The sample contains more than one DNA sequence encoding this CDR3. The J gene is TRBJ1-2, the V gene TRBV6-5; a weak D match, TRBD1 (5 bases). This CDR3 region has 14 residues. Germline CDR1 reads MNHEY; CDR2 reads SVGAGI. Deletions cut 0 bases from V and 6 bases from J, with 11 bases between. The CDR3 coding sequence is TGTGCCAGCAGTTACTCGATAGGGGTTGATGGCTACACCTTC. Its translation is CASSYSIGVDGYTF.

V is TRBV30 and J is TRBJ1-2; D may be TRBD1 (5 bases). CDR3 length: 14 residues. Germline V gene sequence: CDR1 GTSNPN, CDR2 SVGIG (reference sequence). The V end lost 3 bases, the J end lost 1 base, and 12 bases lay between the germline ends. The DNA of the CDR3 is TGTGCCTGGAGGTTGGTAGGGGATAACTATGGCTACACCTTC. Translation: CAWRLVGDNYGYTF.

The rearrangement joins TRBV9 to TRBJ2-7, with 9 bases that match TRBD1. J was trimmed by 2 bases and V by 0 bases; bases with no gene match: 6. Germline-derived CDR1 and CDR2 are SGDLS and YYNGEE. The CDR3 length is 16 residues. The CDR3 region has the DNA TGTGCCAGCAGCGTAGGGGGGACAGGGTTTACCTACGAGCAGTACTTC. Its translation: CASSVGGTGFTYEQYF.

The chain links TRBV5-3 to TRBJ1-1; weak D call: TRBD1 (5 bases). TRBV5-3 is labeled an ORF, and its function is uncertain. V was pared by 2 bases and J by 0 bases, with 38 bases between. CDR3 size: 24 residues. The CDR3 DNA follows: TGTGCCAGAAGCTTTTTAAACTACCGCGGGACTCCAACTCTGACCCTTACCATGAACACTGAAGCTTTCTTT. Translating gives CARSFLNYRGTPTLTLTMNTEAFF.

The J gene is TRBJ1-2, the V gene TRBV7-2, with D hard to call. Germline lookup yields CDR1 SGHTA and CDR2 FQGNSA. The CDR3 is 13 amino acids. Trimming cost V 3 bases and J 2 bases, with 7 bases left between them. DNA for the CDR3: TGTGCCAGCAGCTTCTTGGGAAACTATGGCTACACCTTC. As protein: CASSFLGNYGYTF. Full variable domain (outside the CDR3, taken from reference TRBV7-2 and TRBJ1-2): GAGVSQSPSNKVTEKGKDVELRCDPISGHTALYWYRQSLGQGLEFLIYFQGNSAPDKSGLPSDRFSAERTGGSVSTLTIQRTQQEDSAVYLCASSFLGNYGYTFGSGTRLTVV.

The gene calls are TRBV28 and TRBJ2-6; D is uncertain. The CDR3 length is 13 residues. The ends were cut back, 9 bases at V and 3 bases at J, with 9 bases in the middle. The germline V gene has CDR1 MDHEN and CDR2 SYDVKM. The CDR3, as DNA: TGTGCCAGTGCCTCGGGTGGGGCCAACGTCCTGACTTTC. The encoded protein is CASASGGANVLTF.

This rearrangement joins TRBV5-6 to TRBJ2-7; a weak D match, TRBD1 (6 bases). V dropped 3 bases and J dropped 5 bases, with 15 bases sitting between them. CDR1 and CDR2 from the germline V gene are SGHDT and YYEEEE. This CDR3 region has 14 residues. This CDR3 is CASSSTGTYHEQYF. CDR3 sequence (DNA): TGTGCCAGCAGCTCAACCGGGACATACCACGAGCAGTACTTC.

The chain links TRBV30 to TRBJ1-1, with D unclear. Germline loops: CDR1 GTSNPN, CDR2 SVGIG (reference sequence). Trimming pared 8 bases from V and 4 bases from J, leaving 14 bases between. This CDR3 region has 12 residues. The CDR3 here is CAGKSGSTEAFF. In nucleotides, the CDR3 is TGTGCCGGGAAGTCGGGGAGCACTGAAGCTTTCTTT.

The V gene is TRBV11-2, the J gene TRBJ2-4, with D perhaps given as TRBD1 or TRBD2 (7 bases each). Trimming took 5 bases from V and 0 from J, leaving 14 bases between them. Germline CDR1 SGHAT, CDR2 FQNNGV. The CDR3 spans 16 residues. The CDR3 reads CASSPGGARAKNIQYF. As DNA, the CDR3 is TGTGCCAGCAGCCCAGGGGGGGCCCGAGCCAAAAACATTCAGTACTTC.

The chain couples TRBV6-9 to TRBJ2-5; D perhaps matches TRBD1 (5 bases). Germline CDR1 reads MNHGY; CDR2 reads SVAAGI. This CDR3 is 14 amino acids long. V was clipped by 2 bases and J by 1 base, with 8 bases between them. This CDR3 reads CASSYGAVQETQYF. DNA for the CDR3: TGTGCCAGCAGTTATGGGGCGGTCCAAGAGACCCAGTACTTC.

This chain connects TRBV20-1 to TRBJ2-1; D not certain. CDR1 DFQATT and CDR2 SNEGSKA come from the germline V gene (reference sequence). The CDR3 consists of 11 residues. Trimming shortened V by 5 bases and J by 7 bases, and 9 bases separated the two germline ends. The CDR3 sequence is CSAGLDNEQFF. In DNA form, the CDR3 reads TGCAGTGCTGGCCTCGATAATGAGCAGTTCTTC.

This chain connects TRBV23-1 to TRBJ1-1; D is unresolved. TRBV23-1 is filed as an ORF, its function uncertain. Trimming stripped 0 bases from V and 4 bases from J, with 9 bases between. The length of the CDR3 is 14 residues. The chain's CDR3 is CASSQSRSPTEAFF. The CDR3 region has the DNA TGCGCCAGCAGTCAATCGAGGAGTCCCACTGAAGCTTTCTTT.

A single count supports this clone. This rearrangement joins TRBV9 to TRBJ2-2; TRBD2 might be the D (5 bases). V was cut by 6 bases and J by 6 bases, with 15 bases left in between. Germline V lookup: CDR1 SGDLS, CDR2 YYNGEE. CDR3 length equals 14 residues. The CDR3 region is CASTGGSWAGELFF. The CDR3 DNA sequence: TGTGCCAGCACCGGAGGATCCTGGGCCGGGGAGCTGTTTTTT.

V usage is TRBV4-1 and J usage is TRBJ2-7; tentatively, D is TRBD1 (5 bases). This CDR3 spans 13 amino acids. Germline CDR1 is MGHRA and CDR2 is YSYEKL. V lost 3 bases and J lost 5, with 11 bases in between. CDR3 sequence: CASSQGLLDEQYF. The CDR3 DNA sequence: TGCGCCAGCAGCCAGGGGCTCTTGGACGAGCAGTACTTC.